A selection of T cell receptor beta chains follows, all from one sample in a study of T-cell memory formation after mild COVID-19. TCRdb itself ran the 5' RACE reads through MiXCR, one entry per CDR3 protein. Among more than 150,000 distinct CDR3 sequences listed, approximately 10% were seen once. The sample comprised PBMCs or a T cell subset sorted from them (not recorded which). These TCRs come from a man between 18 and 29 years old who had mild COVID-19 (a few samples of this study predate the infection). Cell type and time point are not known. The CDR3 runs from the conserved cysteine through the conserved F or W. D genes are given only for firm matches. A clone size is listed for some rows: how often the clone was seen (once, few, many), or a class if it is expanded.

d_call,v_call,j_call,clone_size,cdr3_nt,cdr3_aa
.,TRBV4-3,TRBJ2-5,many,TGCGCCAGCAGCCAACGTCTCCGGGAGACCCAGTACTTC,CASSQRLRETQYF
.,TRBV20-1,TRBJ1-1,.,TGCAGTGCTAGAGATCTACGACTGCTAGCAGAAGCTTTCTTT,CSARDLRLLAEAFF
.,TRBV3-1,TRBJ2-5,few,TGTGCCAGCAGCCCCGGGACTCCGGGACTCCAAGAGACCCAGTACTTC,CASSPGTPGLQETQYF
.,TRBV29-1,TRBJ2-7,.,TGCAGCGTTGAGGGTCCCGGGGGCTACGAGCAGTACTTC,CSVEGPGGYEQYF
TRBD2,TRBV7-2,TRBJ2-3,many,TGTGCCAGCAGCCGTCCTCGGGGGGACCCTAGCACAGATACGCAGTATTTT,CASSRPRGDPSTDTQYF
.,TRBV24-1,TRBJ2-5,.,TGTGCCACCAGTGATCCCAACGTCCAAGAGACCCAGTACTTC,CATSDPNVQETQYF
.,TRBV18,TRBJ1-5,.,TGTGCCAGCTCAGACTCGGGTCAGCCCCAGCATTTT,CASSDSGQPQHF
.,TRBV6-6,TRBJ2-6,few,TGTGCCAGCAGAGAGGGGGCCAACGTCCTGACTTTC,CASREGANVLTF
TRBD1,TRBV4-3,TRBJ1-6,few,TGCGCCAGCAGCCAAGATCGGACAGGGGGCTTTTCACCCCTCCACTTT,CASSQDRTGGFSPLHF
TRBD2,TRBV29-1,TRBJ2-5,few,TGCAGCGTTGAGCGGGAGCTAAGGACGGAGACCCAGTACTTC,CSVERELRTETQYF
.,TRBV7-2,TRBJ1-2,.,TGTGCCAGCAGAAATACCCCGGGTGGCTACACCTTC,CASRNTPGGYTF
.,TRBV18,TRBJ2-5,.,TGTGCCAGCTCCCACACGCAAGAGACCCAGTACTTC,CASSHTQETQYF
.,TRBV18,TRBJ2-1,.,TGTGCCAGCTCACCATATACGGGCGATGAGCAGTTCTTC,CASSPYTGDEQFF
.,TRBV5-1,TRBJ1-1,.,TGCGCCAGCAGCTTATACAGGGAGGTGGGCACTGAAGCTTTCTTT,CASSLYREVGTEAFF